These 24 T cell receptor beta chains share one sample of origin, sequenced in a study of T cells in Graves' hyperthyroidism and ophthalmopathy. RNA transcripts served as the template for amplifying TCR beta CDR3 regions. First-round RT-PCR with HTBI primers amplified the TCR CDR3 region. In TCRdb, the multiplex PCR reads were re-called with MiXCR into one record per CDR3 protein. The repertoire holds around 580,000 distinct CDR3 sequences, with over 15% as singletons. The sample was blood. These receptors originate from a woman under 30 with Graves' hyperthyroidism.

This clonotype was observed many times. The chain employs TRBV20-1 and TRBJ2-3; tentative D call: TRBD1 (5 bases). Trimming removed 1 base from V and 0 bases from J, with 11 bases in between. The germline V gene encodes CDR1 DFQATT and CDR2 SNEGSKA (reference sequence). There are 15 residues in the CDR3. For the CDR3, the DNA is TGCAGTGCTAGAGCCACGCGGACAAGCACAGATACGCAGTATTTT. It encodes CSARATRTSTDTQYF.

This clonotype occurred many times. V usage is TRBV20-1 and J usage is TRBJ2-1, with 9 bases fitting TRBD2. Germline CDR1 is DFQATT and CDR2 is SNEGSKA (reference sequence). This CDR3 comprises 13 residues. V shed 5 bases and J 6 bases; nucleotides not matched to a gene: 5. The CDR3 sequence: CSALAGEANEQFF. In DNA form, the CDR3 reads TGCAGTGCTTTAGCGGGAGAAGCCAATGAGCAGTTCTTC.

This clonotype has more than one count but fewer than ten. The CDR3, as DNA: TGTGCTAGTGGGAAACTTCCCCAGCCCCAGCATTTT. It is translated as CASGKLPQPQHF. The J gene is TRBJ1-5, the V gene TRBV12-5; D gene ambiguous. The germline V and J ends were trimmed by 6 bases and 7 bases, with 10 bases remaining between them. This CDR3 spans 12 amino acids. CDR1 LGHNT and CDR2 FRNRAP come from the germline V gene.

This clonotype has more than one count but fewer than ten. The V gene is TRBV5-8, the J gene TRBJ2-3; 7 positions agree with TRBD1. Per the germline V gene, CDR1 is SGHTS and CDR2 is YDEGEE. V trimming: 2 bases; J trimming: 3 bases; junction bases outside the gene matches: 9. CDR3 length equals 16 residues. The chain's CDR3 is CASSLFSQGVTDTQYF. The CDR3 DNA sequence: TGTGCCAGCAGCTTATTCTCGCAGGGGGTGACAGATACGCAGTATTTT.

In its sample, this clonotype was seen many times. The gene calls are TRBV3-1 and TRBJ2-7; weak D call: TRBD1 (6 bases). Germline V gene lookup returns CDR1 LGHDT and CDR2 YNNKEL (reference sequence). This CDR3 comprises 15 residues. Deletions cut 1 base from V and 2 bases from J, with 12 bases between. Here the CDR3 reads CASSQGTQGTYEQYF. The CDR3 DNA follows: TGTGCCAGCAGCCAAGGCACACAGGGTACCTACGAGCAGTACTTC.

V and J are TRBV4-1 and TRBJ2-5; 8 nucleotides match TRBD2. The CDR3 totals 15 residues. With V trimmed by 1 base and J by 5 bases, 6 bases remained unmatched. Germline lookup yields CDR1 MGHRA and CDR2 YSYEKL. CDR3 in DNA: TGCGCCAGCAGCCAAGCGGGGGGGGCCATGGAGACCCAGTACTTC. It translates to CASSQAGGAMETQYF.

This rearrangement joins TRBV12-3 or TRBV12-4 to TRBJ2-3; D perhaps matches TRBD1 (6 bases). This CDR3 is built from 13 residues. V shed 5 bases and J shed 6 bases, with 12 bases lying between them. The CDR3 is CASSLITGDTQYF. The CDR3 bases are TGTGCCAGCAGTCTCATCACAGGGGATACGCAGTATTTT.

The sample holds many counts of this clonotype. This rearrangement joins TRBV29-1 to TRBJ2-5; no definite D call. V lost 4 bases and J 1 base, leaving 7 bases between the germline ends. Germline CDR1 reads SQVTM; CDR2 reads ANQGSEA. The CDR3 totals 12 residues. The CDR3 protein is CSVGSAQETQYF. CDR3 DNA sequence: TGCAGCGTTGGATCGGCCCAAGAGACCCAGTACTTC. Combining the CDR3 with reference TRBV29-1 and TRBJ2-5 gives the whole variable domain SAVISQKPSRDICQRGTSLTIQCQVDSQVTMMFWYRQQPGQSLTLIATANQGSEATYESGFVIDKFPISRPNLTFSTLTVSNMSPEDSSIYLCSVGSAQETQYFGPGTRLLVL.

This sequence joins TRBV2 and TRBJ2-2, with TRBD2 matching over 12 bases. This CDR3 spans 18 amino acids. Germline CDR1 reads SNHLY; CDR2 reads FYNNEI. V trimming: 2 bases; J trimming: 1 base; junction bases outside the gene matches: 5. This CDR3 is CASSERLAGGLNTGELFF. The CDR3 DNA sequence: TGTGCCAGCAGTGAAAGGCTAGCGGGAGGGTTGAACACCGGGGAGCTGTTTTTT.

This clonotype was counted at least ten times. The gene calls are TRBV11-2 and TRBJ1-6, with TRBD1 as a possible D gene (5 bases). This CDR3 is 18 amino acids long. Germline CDR1 is SGHAT and CDR2 is FQNNGV. The V and J ends lost 3 bases and 9 bases respectively, with 24 bases between them. The CDR3 coding sequence is TGTGCCAGCAGCTTGAGACCCCCCACCCAGGGTTGGGGTTCACCCCTCCACTTT. Residues: CASSLRPPTQGWGSPLHF.

This clonotype has a count of ten or more. The chain has TRBV6-2 or TRBV6-3 and TRBJ2-2, with no clear D. Trimming removed 6 bases at V and 3 bases at J, with 14 bases between. The germline gives CDR1 MNHEY, CDR2 SVGEGT. This CDR3 has 15 amino acids. CDR3 residues: CASSRSWEHTGELFF. CDR3 in DNA: TGTGCCAGCAGCCGAAGTTGGGAACACACCGGGGAGCTGTTTTTT.

This clonotype has a count of ten or more. The V and J genes are TRBV20-1 and TRBJ2-1; 12 nucleotides agree with TRBD1. Germline V lookup: CDR1 DFQATT, CDR2 SNEGSKA (reference sequence). Trimming removed 1 base from V and 9 bases from J; junction bases left unmatched: 7. The CDR3 has 15 amino acids. The chain's CDR3 is CSARVRDRGLGEQFF. As DNA, the CDR3 is TGCAGTGCTAGAGTACGGGACAGGGGGCTTGGTGAGCAGTTCTTC.

The CDR3, as DNA: TGTGCCAGCAGCCAACAGGGACAGAGAGCTTATGGCTACACCTTC. Protein product: CASSQQGQRAYGYTF. This chain joins TRBV3-1 and TRBJ1-2; 7 bases are a match to TRBD1. Germline trimming cut 2 bases from V and 5 bases from J; bases unmatched to any gene: 8. This CDR3 spans 15 amino acids. The V gene's germline CDR1 is LGHDT and CDR2 YNNKEL (reference sequence).

In its sample, this clonotype was seen a few times. The J gene is TRBJ1-2, the V gene TRBV30; 7 nucleotides align to TRBD1. The length of the CDR3 is 14 residues. The V gene's germline CDR1 is GTSNPN and CDR2 SVGIG (reference sequence). The trim removed 1 base at V and 5 bases at J, leaving 7 bases unmatched. The CDR3 region has the DNA TGTGCCTGGAGTGGGGGGCTACAGGGGTATGGCTACACCTTC. This encodes CAWSGGLQGYGYTF.

The sample holds many counts of this clonotype. V is TRBV7-2 and J is TRBJ2-1; 9 bases line up with TRBD2. J gave up 5 bases and V 1 base, and 0 bases lay outside the gene matches. In germline, CDR1 is SGHTA, CDR2 FQGNSA. The CDR3 loop spans 14 amino acids. CDR3 residues: CASSLGLADNEQFF. The CDR3 DNA reads TGTGCCAGCAGCTTAGGACTAGCGGACAATGAGCAGTTCTTC. Combining the CDR3 with reference TRBV7-2 and TRBJ2-1 gives the whole variable domain GAGVSQSPSNKVTEKGKDVELRCDPISGHTALYWYRQSLGQGLEFLIYFQGNSAPDKSGLPSDRFSAERTGGSVSTLTIQRTQQEDSAVYLCASSLGLADNEQFFGPGTRLTVL.

The chain combines TRBV6-1 with TRBJ2-2; D is ambiguous. From germline, CDR1 is MNHNS and CDR2 SASEGT. V was cut by 6 bases and J by 4 bases, with 9 bases left in between. The CDR3 is made up of 13 amino acids. CDR3 in amino acids: CASRDTFTGELFF. The CDR3 coding sequence is TGTGCCAGCAGAGATACTTTCACCGGGGAGCTGTTTTTT.

This clonotype was found a few times. The chain joins TRBV6-5 to TRBJ2-1; a possible D gene is TRBD1 (6 bases). The CDR3 is 16 residues long. CDR1 MNHEY and CDR2 SVGAGI come from the germline V gene. Trimming took 2 bases from V and 5 from J, leaving 16 bases between them. In nucleotides, the CDR3 is TGTGCCAGCAGTTACCGAACAGGGTATGGGAACAATGAGCAGTTCTTC. This codes for CASSYRTGYGNNEQFF.

This clonotype was recorded many times. The V call is TRBV6-1, the J call TRBJ1-6; TRBD1 is a possible D gene (6 bases). The V end was cut by 4 bases, the J end by 7 bases, with 14 bases between. CDR1 MNHNS and CDR2 SASEGT come from the germline V gene. The CDR3 length is 15 residues. The CDR3 protein is CASSAGQPDNSPLHF. The DNA of the CDR3 is TGTGCCAGCAGTGCGGGACAACCCGACAATTCACCCCTCCACTTT.

This clonotype was detected a few times. This chain's CDR3 is CASSEANLVHEQFF. The CDR3 coding sequence is TGTGCCAGCAGTGAAGCGAATCTGGTTCATGAGCAGTTCTTC. This chain links TRBV6-1 with TRBJ2-1; no definite D call. The V gene lost 0 bases and the J gene lost 8 bases, with 11 bases spanning the gap. Germline V lookup: CDR1 MNHNS, CDR2 SASEGT. The CDR3 runs to 14 residues.

This clonotype has ten or more counts. CDR3 bases: TGTGCCAGCAGCTCCCTAGGAGATACGCAGTATTTT. This translates into CASSSLGDTQYF. The chain couples TRBV7-9 to TRBJ2-3, with D uncertain. The CDR3 is 12 residues long. Looked up from germline, CDR1 is SEHNR and CDR2 is FQNEAQ (reference sequence). The V end was cut by 4 bases, the J end by 5 bases, with 7 bases between.

This clonotype has more than one count but fewer than ten. The rearrangement uses TRBV18 and TRBJ2-5; the D gene is possibly TRBD1 (5 bases). This CDR3 spans 13 amino acids. V lost 3 bases to trimming and J lost 5 bases, with 10 bases between them. CDR1 is KGHSH, CDR2 LQKENI, per germline. The CDR3 DNA reads TGTGCCAGCTCACCGGGGCCAGGGGAGACCCAGTACTTC. It is translated as CASSPGPGETQYF.

The V gene is TRBV9, the J gene TRBJ2-7, with a weak D call TRBD2 (6 bases). V lost 3 bases, J lost 6 bases, and 10 bases lay in between. Germline V gene sequence: CDR1 SGDLS, CDR2 YYNGEE. CDR3 size: 12 residues. The CDR3 nucleotides read TGTGCCAGCAGCGATGGAGGGCCCGAGCAGTACTTC. Translation: CASSDGGPEQYF.

The table lists this clonotype with many counts. The rearrangement links TRBV5-1 to TRBJ1-1, with D possibly TRBD1 on 6 matching bases. Germline assignment: CDR1 SGHRS and CDR2 YFSETQ. V was cut by 4 bases and J by 1 base, with 11 bases left in between. The CDR3 is 14 amino acids. As DNA, the CDR3 is TGCGCCAGCAGCGTGGGACATAGGAACACTGAAGCTTTCTTT. Amino acid sequence: CASSVGHRNTEAFF. Drawing the rest from reference TRBV5-1 and TRBJ1-1, the complete variable domain is KAGVTQTPRYLIKTRGQQVTLSCSPISGHRSVSWYQQTPGQGLQFLFEYFSETQRNKGNFPGRFSGRQFSNSRSEMNVSTLELGDSALYLCASSVGHRNTEAFFGQGTRLTVV.

The sample holds a few counts of this clonotype. V is TRBV5-1 and J is TRBJ1-2, with D possibly being TRBD1 (5 bases). Looked up from germline, CDR1 is SGHRS and CDR2 is YFSETQ. V was trimmed by 3 bases and J by 4 bases, leaving 16 bases between them. CDR3 length equals 15 residues. The CDR3 DNA reads TGCGCCAGCAGCTCTTGGCAGGGCTACTCCTATGGCTACACCTTC. Translated, it gives CASSSWQGYSYGYTF. Full variable domain (rest looked up from reference TRBV5-1 and TRBJ1-2): KAGVTQTPRYLIKTRGQQVTLSCSPISGHRSVSWYQQTPGQGLQFLFEYFSETQRNKGNFPGRFSGRQFSNSRSEMNVSTLELGDSALYLCASSSWQGYSYGYTFGSGTRLTVV.